Below, 15 T cell receptor beta chains from the same sample are listed, as sequenced in a study of T-cell memory formation after mild COVID-19. TCRdb called the 5' RACE reads again in MiXCR, with one record for every CDR3 protein. The data contain 120,000 to 150,000 distinct CDR3 sequences, approximately 5.7% of them singletons. Material for sequencing was PBMCs or a T cell subset sorted from them (not recorded which). These receptors all stem from an adult woman who had mild COVID-19 (a few samples of this study predate the infection). Cell type and time point are not known.

A few counts support this clonotype. At one end, the junction sequence differs from germline, possibly due to a read error. The J gene is TRBJ2-7, the V gene TRBV12-3 or TRBV12-4, with no clear D. CDR3 size: 14 residues. The CDR3, as DNA: TGTGCCAGCAGTTTCATTTTAAGTTCCTCCGAGCAGTACTTC. This gives the protein CASSFILSSSEQYF.

This chain connects TRBV12-3 or TRBV12-4 to TRBJ1-2; 7 positions match TRBD1. The CDR3 has 15 amino acids. V dropped 6 bases and J dropped 4; count of bases not matched to a gene: 11. The CDR3 sequence is CASSRQGRGFYGYTF. CDR3 in DNA: TGTGCCAGCAGCCGACAGGGAAGGGGCTTCTATGGCTACACCTTC.

This clonotype has more than one count but fewer than ten. This chain links TRBV4-3 with TRBJ2-5, with D possibly being TRBD2 (5 bases). CDR3 length: 13 residues. The V gene's germline CDR1 is LGHNA and CDR2 YSLEER. V lost 5 bases to trimming and J lost 7 bases, with 14 bases between them. In nucleotides, the CDR3 is TGCGCCAGCAGCGGCAGGACTGGAGGGACCCAGTACTTC. It yields the protein CASSGRTGGTQYF.

The chain recombines TRBV5-1 with TRBJ2-3; TRBD2 matches 12 bases. Germline V gene data show CDR1 as SGHRS and CDR2 as YFSETQ. The junction had 8 bases not matched to a gene; V was cut back by 5 bases and J by 4 bases. The CDR3 length is 16 residues. The DNA of the CDR3 is TGCGCCAGCAGGGGACTAGCGGGCGGAGGCCCAGATACGCAGTATTTT. Translation: CASRGLAGGGPDTQYF.

This CDR3 is CASSRGSSYTGELFF. As DNA, the CDR3 is TGCGCCAGCAGCCGAGGGAGCTCCTACACCGGGGAGCTGTTTTTT. The V and J genes are TRBV4-3 and TRBJ2-2; tentative D call: TRBD2 (5 bases). Germline assignment: CDR1 LGHNA and CDR2 YSLEER. CDR3 length: 15 amino acids. The germline V and J ends were trimmed by 4 bases and 3 bases, with 12 bases remaining between them.

In its sample, this clonotype was seen many times. This chain uses TRBV7-2 with TRBJ2-7, with a weak D call TRBD1 (6 bases). The V end lost 3 bases, the J end lost 2 bases, and 11 bases lay between the germline ends. Germline CDR1 reads SGHTA; CDR2 reads FQGNSA. The CDR3 consists of 14 residues. As DNA, the CDR3 is TGTGCCAGCAGCTTCGCCAGGGGAGCCTACGAGCAGTACTTC. Translating it yields CASSFARGAYEQYF.

This chain links TRBV12-3 or TRBV12-4 with TRBJ2-1; 8 bases are a match to TRBD1. The CDR3 is 15 residues long. V shed 6 bases, J shed 2 bases, and the junction held 6 bases outside the gene matches. The CDR3 DNA is TGTGCCAGCAGACGGACAGGGAACCCCTACAATGAGCAGTTCTTC. Translation gives CASRRTGNPYNEQFF.

This clonotype has a count of ten or more. V is TRBV3-1 and J is TRBJ2-3; 7 bases are shared with TRBD1. CDR1 is LGHDT, CDR2 YNNKEL, per germline (reference sequence). CDR3 size: 13 residues. J gave up 0 bases and V 10 bases, and 4 bases lay outside the gene matches. CDR3 loop: CATRQGSTDTQYF. Here the CDR3 DNA reads TGTGCCACGCGACAGGGAAGCACAGATACGCAGTATTTT.

V usage is TRBV7-8 and J usage is TRBJ2-2; 7 bases map to TRBD2. The CDR3 consists of 16 residues. Germline CDR1 SGHVS, CDR2 FQNEAQ. V trimming: 6 bases; J trimming: 0 bases; junction bases outside the gene matches: 7. In DNA form, the CDR3 reads TGTGCCAGCAGTTCCCGCGGGACTACGAACACCGGGGAGCTGTTTTTT. It specifies CASSSRGTTNTGELFF. Drawing the rest from reference TRBV7-8 and TRBJ2-2, the complete variable domain is GAGVSQSPRYKVAKRGQDVALRCDPISGHVSLFWYQQALGQGPEFLTYFQNEAQLDKSGLPSDRFFAERPEGSVSTLKIQRTQQEDSAVYLCASSSRGTTNTGELFFGEGSRLTVL.

This clonotype was counted only a few times. The chain recombines TRBV6-2 or TRBV6-3 with TRBJ2-4, with TRBD1 matching over 10 bases. V shed 5 bases and J 6 bases; nucleotides not matched to a gene: 4. The length of the CDR3 is 14 residues. Germline V gives CDR1 MNHEY, CDR2 SVGEGT. The CDR3 loop reads CASSIDRGPNIQYF. The CDR3 nucleotides are TGTGCCAGCAGTATCGACAGGGGGCCAAACATTCAGTACTTC.

This clonotype was detected many times. The V and J genes are TRBV6-5 and TRBJ2-3; D unresolved. Germline-derived CDR1 and CDR2 are MNHEY and SVGAGI. V lost 0 bases and J 3 bases, leaving 10 bases between the germline ends. This CDR3 region has 15 residues. CDR3 amino acids: CASSYSGGWTDTQYF. For the CDR3, the DNA is TGTGCCAGCAGTTACTCCGGCGGTTGGACAGATACGCAGTATTTT.

At least ten counts were recorded for this clonotype. This chain connects TRBV29-1 to TRBJ1-2, with TRBD1 identical over 7 bases. The ends lost 3 bases at V and 4 bases at J; junction bases unmatched: 5. CDR1 is SQVTM and CDR2 is ANQGSEA in the germline V gene. The CDR3 has 13 residues. CDR3 sequence reads: CSVEIKGAYGYTF. Here the CDR3 DNA reads TGCAGCGTTGAGATCAAGGGGGCCTATGGCTACACCTTC.

The chain recombines TRBV20-1 with TRBJ2-7, with TRBD2 matching over 14 bases. Germline lookup yields CDR1 DFQATT and CDR2 SNEGSKA (reference sequence). CDR3 length: 14 amino acids. V lost 6 bases and J lost 2; bases outside the gene matches: 3. The CDR3 DNA reads as TGCAGTGCAATGACTAGCGGGAGGGCCTACGAGCAGTACTTC. Its protein product is CSAMTSGRAYEQYF.

The chain links TRBV6-2 or TRBV6-3 to TRBJ1-2, with a possible D match to TRBD1 (5 bases). From germline, CDR1 is MNHEY and CDR2 SVGEGT. CDR3 size: 17 residues. The germline V and J ends were trimmed by 0 bases and 3 bases, with 17 bases remaining between them. CDR3 sequence reads: CASSYSEWRTGDYGYTF. In DNA form, the CDR3 reads TGTGCCAGCAGTTACTCCGAATGGAGAACAGGAGACTATGGCTACACCTTC.

Of note for this clonotype: This may stem from a read error, because a much larger clone lies one nucleotide away. DNA of the CDR3: TGCGCCAGCAGCTTATCCAGGGCCGGTCAGCCCCAGCATTTT. Residues: CASSLSRAGQPQHF. The V and J genes are TRBV5-1 and TRBJ1-5, with D perhaps matching TRBD1 (5 bases). Germline CDR1 is SGHRS and CDR2 is YFSETQ. This CDR3 contains 14 residues. V lost 2 bases, J lost 6 bases, and 12 bases lay in between. The full variable domain, its missing parts supplied by reference TRBV5-1 and TRBJ1-5, is KAGVTQTPRYLIKTRGQQVTLSCSPISGHRSVSWYQQTPGQGLQFLFEYFSETQRNKGNFPGRFSGRQFSNSRSEMNVSTLELGDSALYLCASSLSRAGQPQHFGDGTRLSIL.